This TCR beta chain was profiled in a study of CD8+CD57+ T cells in acquired aplastic anemia. Across the whole study: The sorted CD4+ and CD8+ cells yielded an average approximately 3.2 ug of DNA. General observations from the study: Researchers report that some 31 CD8+ CDR3 sequences appeared in both patients and controls.

Genomic DNA served as template for TCR beta VDJ and CDR3 profiling. One entry per CDR3 protein, called by TCRdb with MiXCR from the reads. The data hold 180,000 or so distinct CDR3 sequences, with 40% to 50% observed a single time. This clonotype was observed many times. The antigen is undetermined. Only patients with CD8+CD57+ cell expansion on flow cytometry were chosen for sequencing. No patient had been given any therapy when blood was sampled. V shed 7 bases and J shed 1 base, with 10 bases lying between them. Germline CDR1 LNHDA, CDR2 SQIVND (reference sequence). This CDR3 comprises 13 residues. Material: sorted CD4+, CD8+, or CD8+CD57+ T cells (not recorded which) from PBMCs. The clonotype was recovered from a human donor with aplastic anemia. J is TRBJ1-1 and V is TRBV19; tentative D call: TRBD1 (5 bases). The CDR3 nucleotides are TGTGCCAGTACCCCCGACAGGAACACTGAAGCTTTCTTT. Residues: CASTPDRNTEAFF.